The 15 T cell receptor beta chains reported below all come from one sample, sequenced in a study of T-cell memory formation after mild COVID-19 (dated by TCRdb to 2020 to 2023). Library construction relied on 5' RACE. The listed sequencing device is Illumina NovaSeq 6000. The public sequencing data were trimmed at Q25 with fastp and processed into clonotypes with MiXCR by TCRdb, which kept only in-frame beta chains. Entries are consolidated by CDR3 protein sequence, retaining the most common genes and DNA. The sample contains about 270,000 distinct CDR3 sequences, roughly 16% of them found a single time. In total, the top ten clones hold less than 30% of the sample. Input material: PBMCs or a T cell subset sorted from them (not recorded which). These receptors were collected from a man aged 18 to 30 who had mild COVID-19 (a few samples of this study predate the infection). The sample titles of this study are shuffled in the database, so cell type and time point are left out; the donor was told from shared clones.

In this sample, this clonotype turned up a few times. The chain uses TRBV3-1 and TRBJ1-6; no clear D. V lost 3 bases and J lost 6, with 9 bases in between. The CDR3 contains 14 residues. The V gene's germline CDR1 is LGHDT and CDR2 YNNKEL (reference sequence). The CDR3 bases are TGTGCCAGCAGCCATAACGACATTAATTCACCCCTCCACTTT. The encoded protein is CASSHNDINSPLHF.

This clonotype was recorded many times. The V gene is TRBV6-5, the J gene TRBJ2-3, with D maybe TRBD1 (5 bases). In germline, CDR1 is MNHEY, CDR2 SVGAGI. The V gene lost 6 bases and the J gene lost 6 bases, with 16 bases spanning the gap. The length of the CDR3 is 14 residues. Here the CDR3 DNA reads TGTGCCAGCAGACAGGCAGAAGCCGGGGATACGCAGTATTTT. Translated, it gives CASRQAEAGDTQYF.

This clonotype was found a few times. The chain combines TRBV4-1 with TRBJ2-1; D unresolved. CDR1 and CDR2 (germline): MGHRA, YSYEKL. CDR3 length equals 15 residues. V lost 4 bases and J 6 bases, leaving 16 bases between the germline ends. The CDR3 sequence is CASSLVGSFGNEQFF. The CDR3 DNA is TGCGCCAGCAGCCTGGTTGGATCCTTTGGCAATGAGCAGTTCTTC.

J is TRBJ2-5 and V is TRBV6-5; 7 bases are a match to TRBD2. The V gene end was trimmed by 5 bases and the J gene end by 3 bases; junction bases not matched to a gene: 12. The CDR3 is made up of 16 amino acids. Looked up from germline, CDR1 is MNHEY and CDR2 is SVGAGI. The CDR3 region is CASSELGGTEKETQYF. The CDR3 region has the DNA TGTGCCAGCAGTGAACTCGGGGGGACGGAAAAAGAGACCCAGTACTTC.

V is TRBV5-6 and J is TRBJ1-5; D gene ambiguous. Germline lookup yields CDR1 SGHDT and CDR2 YYEEEE. This CDR3 has 15 amino acids. V lost 0 bases and J lost 2, with 9 bases in between. In DNA form, the CDR3 reads TGTGCCAGCAGCTTGGGAAGGCAGGGCAATCAGCCCCAGCATTTT. Translation gives CASSLGRQGNQPQHF.

This clonotype was observed a few times. The chain joins TRBV5-1 to TRBJ1-3; perhaps TRBD1 as D (5 bases). Trimming removed 3 bases from V and 3 bases from J, with 10 bases in between. CDR1 and CDR2 (germline): SGHRS, YFSETQ. The CDR3 covers 14 residues. The CDR3 loop reads CASSSGEFGNTIYF. Written as DNA, the CDR3 is TGCGCCAGCAGCTCGGGGGAGTTTGGAAACACCATATATTTT.

The chain has TRBV27 and TRBJ2-3, with 10 bases that match TRBD2. Per the germline V gene, CDR1 is MNHEY and CDR2 is SMNVEV (reference sequence). CDR3 size: 16 residues. The ends lost 4 bases at V and 7 bases at J; junction bases unmatched: 11. The CDR3 region has the DNA TGTGCCAGCAGTTGGTCGACTAGCGGGTTTGGGTATACGCAGTATTTT. As protein: CASSWSTSGFGYTQYF.

The chain recombines TRBV20-1 with TRBJ2-7; the D gene is possibly TRBD2 (5 bases). Per germline, CDR1 DFQATT and CDR2 SNEGSKA (reference sequence). V lost 2 bases, J lost 6 bases, and 17 bases lay in between. The CDR3 sequence is 14 residues long. CDR3 coding DNA: TGCAGTGCTAGAAAGAGGGAGACCTCCCTCGAGCAGTACGTC. This translates into CSARKRETSLEQYV.

V usage is TRBV6-2 or TRBV6-3 and J usage is TRBJ2-2; no reliable D call. V lost 8 bases to trimming and J lost 2 bases, with 12 bases between them. This CDR3 contains 14 residues. Germline V gene data show CDR1 as MNHEY and CDR2 as SVGEGT. The CDR3 sequence: CASLFRSNTGELFF. Here the CDR3 DNA reads TGTGCCAGCTTATTCAGGAGTAACACCGGGGAGCTGTTTTTT.

This chain uses TRBV7-9 with TRBJ2-7; TRBD2 is a possible D gene (6 bases). Trimming pared 0 bases from V and 3 bases from J, leaving 18 bases between. The germline V gene has CDR1 SEHNR and CDR2 FQNEAQ (reference sequence). The CDR3 extends over 17 amino acids. CDR3 in amino acids: CASSLAPPGGVYYEQYV. The CDR3 region has the DNA TGTGCCAGCAGCTTAGCCCCCCCAGGAGGGGTATACTACGAGCAGTACGTC.

The rearrangement joins TRBV4-1 to TRBJ2-1; the D is unclear. Trimming took off 0 bases at V and 9 bases at J, with 12 bases between the two ends. This CDR3 spans 14 amino acids. Per germline, CDR1 MGHRA and CDR2 YSYEKL. DNA for the CDR3: TGCGCCAGCAGCCAAGATGATACGCCCTTTGAGCAGTTCTTC. It yields the protein CASSQDDTPFEQFF.

This clonotype showed up just a few times. The chain uses TRBV6-5 and TRBJ2-1; possibly TRBD2 for D (6 bases). The CDR3 consists of 14 residues. The V and J ends lost 2 bases and 7 bases respectively, with 12 bases between them. CDR1 is MNHEY, CDR2 SVGAGI, per germline. CDR3 bases: TGTGCCAGCAGTTACGGGTCGGGGGTAAATGAGCAGTTCTTC. Protein: CASSYGSGVNEQFF.

This clonotype was counted only a few times. This chain connects TRBV9 to TRBJ1-6, with D possibly being TRBD1 (5 bases). This CDR3 is built from 18 residues. V was shortened by 0 bases and J by 2 bases, with 15 bases between the two germline ends. Germline CDR1 reads SGDLS; CDR2 reads YYNGEE. The CDR3 DNA reads as TGTGCCAGCAGCGTAGATATGGGGGGTGCCGCCTATAATTCACCCCTCCACTTT. Translated, it gives CASSVDMGGAAYNSPLHF.

The CDR3 DNA reads TGTGCCAGCAGTTACGCGGGCCCGGGACTATGGAATACGCAGTATTTT. Translating gives CASSYAGPGLWNTQYF. The chain has TRBV6-6 and TRBJ2-3, with 7 bases lining up with TRBD2. V lost 2 bases to trimming and J lost 7 bases; unmatched junction nucleotides: 12. CDR1 MNHNY and CDR2 SVGAGI come from the germline V gene (reference sequence). The CDR3 loop spans 16 amino acids.

The gene calls are TRBV20-1 and TRBJ2-3; 7 nucleotides line up with TRBD1. CDR3 size: 15 residues. V gave up 0 bases and J gave up 9 bases; unmatched junction bases: 12. The germline gives CDR1 DFQATT, CDR2 SNEGSKA (reference sequence). CDR3 loop: CSARDGSALRGTQYF. CDR3 nucleotide sequence: TGCAGTGCTAGAGACGGGTCGGCCCTCAGGGGGACGCAGTATTTT.